The rows below give T cell receptor beta chains drawn from one sample of a study of T cells in Graves' hyperthyroidism and ophthalmopathy. TCRdb reprocessed the multiplex PCR reads via MiXCR and lists one record per CDR3 protein. The sample includes about 380,000 distinct CDR3 sequences, approximately 18% of them seen just once. The specimen sequenced was blood. These receptors were obtained from a man between 18 and 35 years old with Graves' ophthalmopathy. Each CDR3 is given with its conserved first and last residue. The D gene is left open where the match is weak. A row's size may be missing; if present it is once, few, many or a size class.

size: many
V: TRBV7-6
J: TRBJ1-2
D: TRBD1
CDR3: CASSLRPGQGVDGYTF
DNA: TGTGCCAGCAGCTTAAGACCGGGACAGGGAGTGGATGGCTACACCTTC

size: -
V: TRBV7-8
J: TRBJ2-7
D: TRBD2
CDR3: CASSPTSGPTEQYF
DNA: TGTGCCAGCAGCCCGACTAGCGGCCCTACCGAGCAGTACTTC

size: -
V: TRBV7-9
J: TRBJ1-6
D: TRBD1
CDR3: CASSLARGQGFNSPLHF
DNA: TGTGCCAGCAGCTTAGCGAGGGGACAGGGGTTTAATTCACCCCTCCACTTT

size: -
V: TRBV27
J: TRBJ2-7
D: -
CDR3: CASGSRDISYEQYF
DNA: TGTGCCAGCGGTTCACGGGACATCTCCTACGAGCAGTACTTC

size: few
V: TRBV2
J: TRBJ2-2
D: TRBD2
CDR3: CASSERGGGATGELFF
DNA: TGTGCCAGCAGTGAAAGGGGCGGGGGGGCCACCGGGGAGCTGTTTTTT

size: few
V: TRBV5-1
J: TRBJ2-2
D: TRBD2
CDR3: CASSLGLAGGRTGELFF
DNA: TGCGCCAGCAGCTTGGGACTAGCGGGGGGGCGCACCGGGGAGCTGTTTTTT

size: -
V: TRBV30
J: TRBJ2-7
D: -
CDR3: CAWSVLWYEQYF
DNA: TGTGCCTGGAGTGTACTGTGGTACGAGCAGTACTTC

size: -
V: TRBV7-8
J: TRBJ2-3
D: TRBD2
CDR3: CASSKTSGGSDTQYF
DNA: TGTGCCAGCAGCAAGACTAGCGGGGGGTCGGATACGCAGTATTTT

size: few
V: TRBV7-3
J: TRBJ1-6
D: TRBD1
CDR3: CASSDYRDSPLHF
DNA: TGTGCCAGCAGTGACTACAGGGACAGCCCCCTCCACTTT

size: -
V: TRBV6-1
J: TRBJ1-1
D: -
CDR3: CASRQSVNTEAFF
DNA: TGTGCCAGCAGGCAGTCCGTGAACACTGAAGCTTTCTTT

size: many
V: TRBV28
J: TRBJ2-6
D: -
CDR3: CASERGGTGANVLTF
DNA: TGTGCCAGCGAAAGGGGGGGCACTGGGGCCAACGTCCTGACTTTC